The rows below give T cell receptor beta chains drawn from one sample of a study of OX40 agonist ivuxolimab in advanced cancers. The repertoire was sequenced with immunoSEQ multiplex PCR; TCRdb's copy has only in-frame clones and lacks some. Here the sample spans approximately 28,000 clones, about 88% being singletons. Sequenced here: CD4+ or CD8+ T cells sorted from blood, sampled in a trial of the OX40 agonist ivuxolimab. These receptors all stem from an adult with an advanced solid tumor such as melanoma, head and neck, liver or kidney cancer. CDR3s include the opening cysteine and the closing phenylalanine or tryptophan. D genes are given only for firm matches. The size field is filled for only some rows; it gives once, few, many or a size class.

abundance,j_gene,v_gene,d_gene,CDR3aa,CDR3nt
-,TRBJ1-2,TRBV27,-,CASRSPLRSRGLDGYTF,TGTGCCAGCAGGAGCCCCCTGCGCAGCAGGGGCTTGGATGGCTACACCTTC
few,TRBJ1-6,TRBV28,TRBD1,CASSFTPGTGDSPLHF,TGTGCCAGCAGTTTCACCCCCGGGACAGGGGATTCACCCCTCCACTTT
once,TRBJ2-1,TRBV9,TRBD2,CASSVERVRSSGRTYNEQFF,TGTGCCAGCAGCGTAGAGAGGGTGCGTTCGAGCGGGAGAACCTACAATGAGCAGTTCTTC
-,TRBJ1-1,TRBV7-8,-,CASSFGDTEAFF,TGTGCCAGCAGCTTCGGGGATACTGAAGCTTTCTTT
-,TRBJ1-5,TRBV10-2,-,CASRKDSNQPQHF,TGCGCCAGCCGTAAAGATAGCAATCAGCCCCAGCATTTT
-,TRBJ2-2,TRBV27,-,CASSSNTGELFF,TGTGCCAGCAGTTCAAACACCGGGGAGCTGTTTTTT
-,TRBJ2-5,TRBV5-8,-,CASSVDRMQETQYF,TGTGCCAGCAGCGTGGACAGAATGCAAGAGACCCAGTACTTC
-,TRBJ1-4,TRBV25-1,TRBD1,CASSEPGPGQYEKLFF,TGTGCCAGCAGTGAACCTGGACCGGGACAGTATGAAAAACTGTTTTTT
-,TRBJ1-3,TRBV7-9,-,CASSPQSLGPGNTIYF,TGTGCCAGCAGCCCGCAGTCATTAGGGCCTGGAAACACCATATATTTT
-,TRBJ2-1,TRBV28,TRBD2,CASSLQRGNEQFF,TGTGCCAGCAGCCTTCAGCGGGGCAATGAGCAGTTCTTC
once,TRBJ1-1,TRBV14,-,CASSSWGATEAFF,TGTGCCAGCAGTTCCTGGGGGGCAACTGAAGCTTTCTTT
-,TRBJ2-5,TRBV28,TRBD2,CASSLTSGRQETQYF,TGTGCCAGCAGTCTTACTAGCGGGAGACAGGAGACCCAGTACTTC
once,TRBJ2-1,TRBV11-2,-,CAGQGAGNEQFF,TGTGCCGGCCAAGGGGCAGGCAATGAGCAGTTCTTC
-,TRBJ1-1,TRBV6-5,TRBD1,CASSKGQVNTEAFF,TGTGCCAGCAGTAAGGGACAGGTGAACACTGAAGCTTTCTTT
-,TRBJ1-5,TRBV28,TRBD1,CASRWTGYSNQPQHF,TGTGCCAGCAGATGGACAGGCTATAGCAATCAGCCCCAGCATTTT
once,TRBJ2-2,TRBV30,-,CAWSVIGAGELFF,TGTGCCTGGAGTGTAATAGGGGCCGGGGAGCTGTTTTTT
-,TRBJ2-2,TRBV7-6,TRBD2,CASSLIEHGLAGGAGELFF,TGTGCCAGCAGCTTAATCGAACACGGGCTAGCGGGAGGAGCCGGGGAGCTGTTTTTT
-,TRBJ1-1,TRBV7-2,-,CASSPGGANTEAFF,TGTGCCAGCAGCCCCGGGGGGGCAAACACTGAAGCTTTCTTT
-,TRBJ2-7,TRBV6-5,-,CASSYLRDAAYEQYF,TGTGCCAGCAGTTACCTCCGGGACGCAGCCTACGAGCAGTACTTC
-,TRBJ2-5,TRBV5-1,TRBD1,CASSPDRGQVPVRETQYF,TGCGCCAGCAGCCCGGACAGGGGGCAAGTACCCGTAAGGGAGACCCAGTACTTC
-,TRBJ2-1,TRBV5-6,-,CASSLFVSNEQFF,TGTGCCAGCAGCTTGTTCGTGTCCAATGAGCAGTTCTTC
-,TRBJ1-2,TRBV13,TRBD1,CASSFSGTGAYGYTF,TGTGCCAGCAGCTTTTCCGGGACAGGGGCATATGGCTACACCTTC
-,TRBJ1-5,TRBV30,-,CAWSVVGFGQPQHF,TGTGCCTGGAGTGTAGTGGGGTTTGGCCAGCCCCAGCATTTT
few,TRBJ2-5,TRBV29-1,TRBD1,CSVDWFDRGGGETQYF,TGCAGCGTTGACTGGTTCGACAGGGGTGGGGGAGAGACCCAGTACTTC
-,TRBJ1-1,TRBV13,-,CASSPPTGNTEAFF,TGTGCCAGCAGCCCGCCGACTGGGAACACTGAAGCTTTCTTT
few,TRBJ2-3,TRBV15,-,CATSTGLPTDTQYF,TGTGCCACCAGCACGGGACTTCCCACAGATACGCAGTATTTT
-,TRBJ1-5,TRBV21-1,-,CASSSKWRPTLNQPQHF,TGTGCCAGCAGCTCGAAGTGGCGTCCAACACTGAATCAGCCCCAGCATTTT
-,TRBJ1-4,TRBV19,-,CASSAGGEYEKLFF,TGTGCCAGTAGTGCCGGAGGGGAGTATGAAAAACTGTTTTTT
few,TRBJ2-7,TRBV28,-,CASSSPRVGAGSYEQYF,TGTGCCAGCAGTTCCCCCCGGGTAGGCGCGGGCTCCTACGAGCAGTACTTC